A single sample gave rise to the 2 T cell receptor beta chains below, sequenced in a study of OX40 agonist ivuxolimab in advanced cancers. Assay: immunoSEQ multiplex PCR; the TCRdb copy retains only in-frame clones and omits some. The data show 60,000 to 65,000 clones, 92% seen once. The source material was CD4+ or CD8+ T cells sorted from blood, sampled in a trial of the OX40 agonist ivuxolimab. Every receptor here comes from an adult with an advanced solid tumor such as melanoma, head and neck, liver or kidney cancer.

The V gene is TRBV11-2, the J gene TRBJ2-7; TRBD1 agrees at 9 bases. V was pared by 6 bases and J by 7 bases, with 10 bases of the junction left unmatched. The CDR3 totals 14 residues. Germline-derived CDR1 and CDR2 are SGHAT and FQNNGV. The CDR3 region is CASRVTGGMGEQYF. In nucleotides, the CDR3 is TGTGCCAGCAGGGTGACAGGGGGAATGGGGGAGCAGTACTTC.

The rearrangement uses TRBV19 and TRBJ1-5; tentative D call: TRBD1 (5 bases). Looked up from germline, CDR1 is LNHDA and CDR2 is SQIVND (reference sequence). V dropped 9 bases and J dropped 4 bases, with 13 bases sitting between them. The CDR3 consists of 13 residues. In DNA form, the CDR3 reads TGTGCCAGCGAGGGGAATAGAAATCAGCCCCAGCATTTT. Translating gives CASEGNRNQPQHF. Together with reference TRBV19 and TRBJ1-5, the CDR3 gives the full variable domain: DGGITQSPKYLFRKEGQNVTLSCEQNLNHDAMYWYRQDPGQGLRLIYYSQIVNDFQKGDIAEGYSVSREKKESFPLTVTSAQKNPTAFYLCASEGNRNQPQHFGDGTRLSIL.